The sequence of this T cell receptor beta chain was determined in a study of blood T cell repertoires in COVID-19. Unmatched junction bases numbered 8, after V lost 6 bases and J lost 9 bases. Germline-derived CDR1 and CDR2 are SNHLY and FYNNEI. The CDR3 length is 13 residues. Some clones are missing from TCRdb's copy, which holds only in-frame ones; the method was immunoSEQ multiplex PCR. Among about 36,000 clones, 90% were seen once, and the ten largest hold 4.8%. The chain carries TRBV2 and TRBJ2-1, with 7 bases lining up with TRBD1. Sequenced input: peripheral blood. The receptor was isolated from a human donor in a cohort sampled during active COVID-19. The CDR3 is CASSPTGVGEQFF. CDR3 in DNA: TGTGCCAGCAGCCCCACAGGGGTAGGTGAGCAGTTCTTC.